The text below deals with one TCR beta chain. Its target is not known. This entry belongs to a study of T cell responses to AZD1222 COVID-19 vaccine. Assay: immunoSEQ multiplex PCR; the TCRdb copy retains only in-frame clones and omits some. Of around 220,000 clones listed, approximately 94% are singletons. Study observations and caveats: The study found Spike-specific TCR breadth and depth rose after two AZD1222 doses. It was only after the peak T cell response that any repertoires were sampled.

The material was peripheral blood, obtained 28 days after the second dose of the MenACWY control vaccine. This receptor was obtained from an adult who received the MenACWY meningococcal vaccine as a control.

DNA of the CDR3: TGCGCCAGCAGCCTCGGGTCAGGGCTTTCCTACGAGCAGTACTTC. Protein sequence: CASSLGSGLSYEQYF. The chain couples TRBV10-1 to TRBJ2-7; possibly TRBD1 for D (5 bases). CDR1 is WNHNN and CDR2 is SYGVQD in the germline V gene (reference sequence). This CDR3 has 15 amino acids. Trimming removed 6 bases from V and 1 base from J, with 16 bases in between.